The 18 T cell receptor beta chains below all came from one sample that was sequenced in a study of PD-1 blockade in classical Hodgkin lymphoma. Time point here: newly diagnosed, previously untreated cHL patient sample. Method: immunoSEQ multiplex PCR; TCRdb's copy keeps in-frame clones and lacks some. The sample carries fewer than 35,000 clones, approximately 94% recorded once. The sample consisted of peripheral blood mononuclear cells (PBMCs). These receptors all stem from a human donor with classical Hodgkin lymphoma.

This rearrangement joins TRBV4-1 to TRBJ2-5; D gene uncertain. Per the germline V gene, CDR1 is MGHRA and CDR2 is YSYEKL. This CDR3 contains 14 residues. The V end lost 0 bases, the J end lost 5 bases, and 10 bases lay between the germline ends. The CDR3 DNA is TGCGCCAGCAGCCAAGATGCGGCAGTCGAGACCCAGTACTTC. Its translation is CASSQDAAVETQYF.

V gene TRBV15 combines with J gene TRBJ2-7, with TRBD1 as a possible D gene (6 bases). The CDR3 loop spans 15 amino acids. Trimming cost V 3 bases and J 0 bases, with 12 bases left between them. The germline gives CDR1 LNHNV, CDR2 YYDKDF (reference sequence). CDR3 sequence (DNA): TGTGCCACCAGCAGGGGGACACCGAGCTCCTACGAGCAGTACTTC. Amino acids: CATSRGTPSSYEQYF.

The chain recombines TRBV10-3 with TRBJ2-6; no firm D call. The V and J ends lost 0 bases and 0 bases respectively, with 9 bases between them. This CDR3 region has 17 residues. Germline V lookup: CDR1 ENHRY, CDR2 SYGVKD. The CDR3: CAISESQTLSGANVLTF. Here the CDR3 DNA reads TGTGCCATCAGTGAGTCTCAGACCCTCTCTGGGGCCAACGTCCTGACTTTC.

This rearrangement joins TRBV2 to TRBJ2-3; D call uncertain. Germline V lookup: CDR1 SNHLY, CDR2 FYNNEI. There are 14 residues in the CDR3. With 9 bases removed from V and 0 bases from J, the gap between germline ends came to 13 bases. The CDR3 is CARKVGSSTDTQYF. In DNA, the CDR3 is TGTGCCAGGAAGGTGGGCAGCAGCACAGATACGCAGTATTTT.

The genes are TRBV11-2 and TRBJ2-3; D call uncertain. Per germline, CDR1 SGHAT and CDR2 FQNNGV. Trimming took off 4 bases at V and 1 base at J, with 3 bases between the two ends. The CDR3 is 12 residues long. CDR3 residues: CASSYRTDTQYF. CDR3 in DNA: TGTGCCAGCAGCTACCGCACAGATACGCAGTATTTT.

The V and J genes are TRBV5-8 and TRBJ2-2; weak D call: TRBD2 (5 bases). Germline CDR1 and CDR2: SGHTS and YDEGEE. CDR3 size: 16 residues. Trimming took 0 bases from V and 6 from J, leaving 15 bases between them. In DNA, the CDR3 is TGTGCCAGCAGCTTGGTCGGGGAAGGGAGTCCCGGGGAGCTGTTTTTT. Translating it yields CASSLVGEGSPGELFF.

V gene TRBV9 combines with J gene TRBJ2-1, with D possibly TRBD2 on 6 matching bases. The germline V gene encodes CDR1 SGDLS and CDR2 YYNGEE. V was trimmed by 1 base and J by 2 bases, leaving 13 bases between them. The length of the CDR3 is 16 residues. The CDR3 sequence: CASSVPGRDPYNEQFF. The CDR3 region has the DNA TGTGCCAGCAGCGTACCTGGGCGGGACCCCTACAATGAGCAGTTCTTC.

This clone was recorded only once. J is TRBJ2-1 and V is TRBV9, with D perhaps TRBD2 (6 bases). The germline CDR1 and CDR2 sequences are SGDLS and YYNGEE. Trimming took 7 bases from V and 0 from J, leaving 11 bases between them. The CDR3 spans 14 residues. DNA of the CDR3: TGTGCCAGCGGGGCGGGGTTCTCCTACAATGAGCAGTTCTTC. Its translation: CASGAGFSYNEQFF. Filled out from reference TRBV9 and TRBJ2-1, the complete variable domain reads DSGVTQTPKHLITATGQRVTLRCSPRSGDLSVYWYQQSLDQGLQFLIQYYNGEERAKGNILERFSAQQFPDLHSELNLSSLELGDSALYFCASGAGFSYNEQFFGPGTRLTVL.

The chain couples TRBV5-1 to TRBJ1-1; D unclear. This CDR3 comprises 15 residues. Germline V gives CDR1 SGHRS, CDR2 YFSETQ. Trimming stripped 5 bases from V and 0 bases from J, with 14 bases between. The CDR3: CASRNPFSLNTEAFF. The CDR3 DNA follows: TGCGCCAGCAGAAACCCGTTTAGTTTGAACACTGAAGCTTTCTTT.

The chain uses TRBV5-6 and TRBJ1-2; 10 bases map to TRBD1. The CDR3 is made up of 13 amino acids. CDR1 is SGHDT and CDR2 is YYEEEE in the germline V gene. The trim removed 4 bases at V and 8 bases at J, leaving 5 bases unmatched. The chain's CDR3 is CASSTPGQGGYTF. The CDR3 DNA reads TGTGCCAGCAGCACCCCGGGACAGGGGGGCTACACCTTC.

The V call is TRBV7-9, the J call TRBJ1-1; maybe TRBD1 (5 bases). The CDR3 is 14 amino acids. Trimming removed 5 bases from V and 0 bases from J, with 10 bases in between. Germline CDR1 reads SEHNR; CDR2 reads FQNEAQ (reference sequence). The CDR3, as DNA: TGTGCCAGCAGCCCCACAGGAATGAACACTGAAGCTTTCTTT. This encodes CASSPTGMNTEAFF.

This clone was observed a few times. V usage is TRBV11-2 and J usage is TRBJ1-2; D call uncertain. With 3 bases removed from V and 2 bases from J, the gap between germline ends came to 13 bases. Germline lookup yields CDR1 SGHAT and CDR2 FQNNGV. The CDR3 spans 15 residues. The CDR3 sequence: CASSFVPRWNYGYTF. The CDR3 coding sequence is TGTGCCAGCAGCTTCGTTCCCCGGTGGAACTATGGCTACACCTTC.

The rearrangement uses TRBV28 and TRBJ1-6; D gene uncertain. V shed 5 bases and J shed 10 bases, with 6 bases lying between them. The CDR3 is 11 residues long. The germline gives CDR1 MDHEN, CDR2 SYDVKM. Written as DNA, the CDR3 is TGTGCCAGCAGTAGAGACTCACCCCTCCACTTT. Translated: CASSRDSPLHF.

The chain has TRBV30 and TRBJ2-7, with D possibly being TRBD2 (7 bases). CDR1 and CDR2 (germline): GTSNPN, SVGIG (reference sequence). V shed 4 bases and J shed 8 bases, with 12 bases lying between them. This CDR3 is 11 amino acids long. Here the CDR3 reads CAWTDGGQQYF. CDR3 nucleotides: TGTGCCTGGACTGACGGGGGGCAGCAGTACTTC.

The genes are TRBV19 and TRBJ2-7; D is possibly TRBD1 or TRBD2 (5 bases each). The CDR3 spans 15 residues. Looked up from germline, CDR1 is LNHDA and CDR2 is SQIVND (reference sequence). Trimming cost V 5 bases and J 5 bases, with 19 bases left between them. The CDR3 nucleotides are TGTGCCAGTAGTCGTTCCGGGTCCCGGGGCCACGAGCAGTACTTC. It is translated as CASSRSGSRGHEQYF.

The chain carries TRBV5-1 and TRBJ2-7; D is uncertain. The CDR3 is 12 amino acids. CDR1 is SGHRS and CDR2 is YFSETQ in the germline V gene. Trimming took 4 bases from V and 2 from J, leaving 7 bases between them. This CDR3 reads CASSPDTYEQYF. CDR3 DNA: TGCGCCAGCAGCCCCGACACCTACGAGCAGTACTTC.

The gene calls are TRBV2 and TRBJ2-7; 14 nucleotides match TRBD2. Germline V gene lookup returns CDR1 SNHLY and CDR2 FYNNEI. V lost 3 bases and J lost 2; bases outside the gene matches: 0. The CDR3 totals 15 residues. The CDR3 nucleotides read TGTGCCAGCAGTGAGACTAGCGGGAGGGCCTACGAGCAGTACTTC. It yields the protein CASSETSGRAYEQYF.

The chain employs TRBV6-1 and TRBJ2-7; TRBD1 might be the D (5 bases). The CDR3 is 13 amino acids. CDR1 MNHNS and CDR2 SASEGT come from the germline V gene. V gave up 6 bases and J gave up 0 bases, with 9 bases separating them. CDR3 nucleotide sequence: TGTGCCAGCAGGCAGGGTTCCTCCTACGAGCAGTACTTC. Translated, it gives CASRQGSSYEQYF.